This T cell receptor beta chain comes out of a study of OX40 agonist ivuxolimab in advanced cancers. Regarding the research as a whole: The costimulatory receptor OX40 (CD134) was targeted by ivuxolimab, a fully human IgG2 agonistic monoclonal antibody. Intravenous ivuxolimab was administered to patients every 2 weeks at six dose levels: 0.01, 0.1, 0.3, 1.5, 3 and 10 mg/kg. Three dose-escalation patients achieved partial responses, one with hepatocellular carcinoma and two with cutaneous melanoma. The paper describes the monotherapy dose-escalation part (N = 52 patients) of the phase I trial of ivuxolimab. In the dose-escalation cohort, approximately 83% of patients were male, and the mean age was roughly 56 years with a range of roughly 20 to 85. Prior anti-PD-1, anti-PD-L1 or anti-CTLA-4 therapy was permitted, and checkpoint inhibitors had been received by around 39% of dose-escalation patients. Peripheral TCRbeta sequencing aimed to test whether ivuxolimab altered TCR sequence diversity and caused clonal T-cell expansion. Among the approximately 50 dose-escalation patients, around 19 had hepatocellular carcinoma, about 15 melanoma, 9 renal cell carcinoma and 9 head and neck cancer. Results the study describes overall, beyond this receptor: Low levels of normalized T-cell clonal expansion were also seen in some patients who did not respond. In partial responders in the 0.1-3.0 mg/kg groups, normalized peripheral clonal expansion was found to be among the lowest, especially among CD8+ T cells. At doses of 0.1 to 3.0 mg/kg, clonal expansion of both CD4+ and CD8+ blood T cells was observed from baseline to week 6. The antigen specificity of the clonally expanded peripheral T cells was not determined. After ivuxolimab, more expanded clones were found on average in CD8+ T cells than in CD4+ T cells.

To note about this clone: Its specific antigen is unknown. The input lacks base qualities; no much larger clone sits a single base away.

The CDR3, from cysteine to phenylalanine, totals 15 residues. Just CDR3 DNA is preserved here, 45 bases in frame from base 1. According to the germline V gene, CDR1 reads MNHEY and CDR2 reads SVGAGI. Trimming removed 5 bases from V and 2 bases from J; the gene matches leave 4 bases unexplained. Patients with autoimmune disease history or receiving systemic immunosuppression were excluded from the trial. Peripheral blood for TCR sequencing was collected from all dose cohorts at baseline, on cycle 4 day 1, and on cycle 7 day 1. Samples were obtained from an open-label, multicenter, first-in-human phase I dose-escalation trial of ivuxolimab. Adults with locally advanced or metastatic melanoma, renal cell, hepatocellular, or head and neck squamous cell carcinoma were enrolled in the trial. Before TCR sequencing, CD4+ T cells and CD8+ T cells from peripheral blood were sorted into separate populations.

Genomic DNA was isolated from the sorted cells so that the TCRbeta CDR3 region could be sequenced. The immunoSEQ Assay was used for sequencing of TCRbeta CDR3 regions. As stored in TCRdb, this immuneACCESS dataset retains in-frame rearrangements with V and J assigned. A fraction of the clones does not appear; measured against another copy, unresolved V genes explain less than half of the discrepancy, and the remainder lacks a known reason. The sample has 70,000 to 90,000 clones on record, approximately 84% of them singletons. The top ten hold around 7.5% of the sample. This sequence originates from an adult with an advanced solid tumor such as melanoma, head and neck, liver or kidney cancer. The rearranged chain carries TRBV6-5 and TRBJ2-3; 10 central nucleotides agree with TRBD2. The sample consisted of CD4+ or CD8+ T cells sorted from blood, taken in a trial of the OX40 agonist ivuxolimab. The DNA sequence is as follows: TGTGCCAGCAGTCGGCTAGCGGGAGTCACAGATACGCAGTATTTT. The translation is CASSRLAGVTDTQYF.